Shown below are 21 T cell receptor beta chains from a single sample sequenced in a study of T cell responses to AZD1222 COVID-19 vaccine. The repertoire was sequenced with immunoSEQ multiplex PCR; TCRdb's copy has only in-frame clones and lacks some. The sample lists more than 100,000 clones; just under 90% were seen once. The sample was peripheral blood, taken on day 0 of AZD1222 vaccination. These receptors originate from an adult in good health.

V is TRBV6-5 and J is TRBJ2-7, with 8 bases identical to TRBD2. The CDR3 extends over 14 amino acids. Germline trimming cut 3 bases from V and 3 bases from J; bases unmatched to any gene: 4. Germline V CDR1 and CDR2: MNHEY, SVGAGI. CDR3 nucleotide sequence: TGTGCCAGCAGTTATTCTAGCGGGCTCTACGAGCAGTACTTC. Translated, it gives CASSYSSGLYEQYF.

The chain joins TRBV3-1 (or the pseudogene TRBV3-2) to TRBJ2-7; TRBD1 is a possible D gene (6 bases). The germline CDR1 and CDR2 sequences are LGHDT and YNNKEL (reference sequence). The CDR3 has 16 amino acids. Trimming pared 2 bases from V and 3 bases from J, leaving 17 bases between. The CDR3 spells CASSQLNPGHLYEQYF. CDR3 DNA: TGTGCCAGCAGCCAATTAAACCCGGGACACCTCTACGAGCAGTACTTC.

CDR3 in amino acids: CASSPGTDFYEQYF. CDR3 sequence (DNA): TGTGCCAGCAGCCCCGGGACCGACTTCTACGAGCAGTACTTC. This chain connects TRBV7-9 to TRBJ2-7; D assignment may be TRBD1 or TRBD2 (5 bases each). V lost 5 bases and J 3 bases, leaving 14 bases between the germline ends. This CDR3 has 14 residues. CDR1 is SEHNR and CDR2 is FQNEAQ in the germline V gene (reference sequence).

This clone was seen repeatedly, ten times or more. CDR3 protein: CASSPRWGSSYEQYF. The CDR3 bases are TGTGCCAGCAGCCCCCGGTGGGGGAGCTCCTACGAGCAGTACTTC. V and J are TRBV5-6 and TRBJ2-7; D is tentatively TRBD1 or TRBD2 (5 bases each). The CDR3 contains 15 residues. Trimming stripped 4 bases from V and 0 bases from J, with 14 bases between. Germline loops: CDR1 SGHDT, CDR2 YYEEEE.

The V call is TRBV28, the J call TRBJ2-2; TRBD1 aligns across 9 bases. Germline CDR1 reads MDHEN; CDR2 reads SYDVKM. V shed 6 bases and J 3 bases; nucleotides not matched to a gene: 11. The CDR3 is 17 amino acids. CDR3 residues: CASRQGPGQGHTGELFF. The CDR3 DNA is TGTGCCAGCAGACAAGGACCGGGACAGGGTCACACCGGGGAGCTGTTTTTT.

The chain joins TRBV30 to TRBJ2-1; 7 positions match TRBD1. The trim removed 3 bases at V and 7 bases at J, leaving 12 bases unmatched. The germline gives CDR1 GTSNPN, CDR2 SVGIG (reference sequence). The CDR3 spans 15 residues. The CDR3 protein is CAWSGAGTAENEQFF. The CDR3, as DNA: TGTGCCTGGAGCGGAGCTGGGACAGCGGAGAATGAGCAGTTCTTC. The full variable domain, with the rest looked up from reference TRBV30 and TRBJ2-1, is SQTIHQWPATLVQPVGSPLSLECTVEGTSNPNLYWYRQAAGRGLQLLFYSVGIGQISSEVPQNLSASRPQDRQFILSSKKLLLSDSGFYLCAWSGAGTAENEQFFGPGTRLTVL.

The chain couples TRBV10-1 to TRBJ1-1; no clear D. V lost 2 bases, J lost 1 base, and 8 bases lay in between. The germline CDR1 and CDR2 sequences are WNHNN and SYGVQD (reference sequence). This CDR3 comprises 14 residues. Written as DNA, the CDR3 is TGCGCCAGCAGTGAGCACATAACGAACACTGAAGCTTTCTTT. Its translation is CASSEHITNTEAFF.

V and J are TRBV9 and TRBJ1-2; the D gene is possibly TRBD1 (5 bases). V dropped 3 bases and J dropped 6 bases, with 21 bases sitting between them. The CDR3 spans 16 residues. The germline V gene encodes CDR1 SGDLS and CDR2 YYNGEE. CDR3 coding DNA: TGTGCCAGCAGCGAGCCCGCGTACGGGGCTCGAAATGGCTACACCTTC. Its translation is CASSEPAYGARNGYTF.

The CDR3 nucleotides are TGTGCCAGTAGTGGCGGGAGCTCCTATAATTCACCCCTCCACTTT. It translates to CASSGGSSYNSPLHF. The rearrangement joins TRBV19 to TRBJ1-6; no clear D. The CDR3 is 15 amino acids. V gave up 5 bases and J gave up 0 bases, with 8 bases separating them. CDR1 is LNHDA and CDR2 is SQIVND in the germline V gene (reference sequence).

This chain links TRBV6-5 with TRBJ1-2; 8 nucleotides line up with TRBD1. With V trimmed by 2 bases and J by 4 bases, 3 bases remained unmatched. This CDR3 spans 14 amino acids. Germline V gives CDR1 MNHEY, CDR2 SVGAGI. In DNA, the CDR3 is TGTGCCAGCAGTTACACAGGGGGGGCCTATGGCTACACCTTC. Translating it yields CASSYTGGAYGYTF.

The V call is TRBV19, the J call TRBJ2-7; D uncertain. CDR3 size: 15 residues. V lost 5 bases to trimming and J lost 0 bases, with 14 bases between them. The germline V gene has CDR1 LNHDA and CDR2 SQIVND (reference sequence). The CDR3, as DNA: TGTGCCAGTAGTCCCATACGAGCAGGCTCCTACGAGCAGTACTTC. It specifies CASSPIRAGSYEQYF.

The gene calls are TRBV9 and TRBJ2-1; 7 positions match TRBD2. Germline assignment: CDR1 SGDLS and CDR2 YYNGEE. V trimming: 3 bases; J trimming: 0 bases; junction bases outside the gene matches: 6. The CDR3 has 16 residues. CDR3 sequence: CASSASLAVSYNEQFF. CDR3 coding DNA: TGTGCCAGCAGCGCCTCTCTAGCGGTCTCCTACAATGAGCAGTTCTTC.

This rearrangement joins TRBV18 to TRBJ2-7; 10 bases map to TRBD1. The V gene end was trimmed by 3 bases and the J gene end by 6 bases; junction bases not matched to a gene: 5. The CDR3 is 14 amino acids. Germline V CDR1 and CDR2: KGHSH, LQKENI. The CDR3 loop reads CASSPGTGDSEQYF. CDR3 in DNA: TGTGCCAGCTCACCGGGGACAGGGGACAGCGAGCAGTACTTC.

The chain couples TRBV11-2 to TRBJ2-6, with TRBD1 matching over 9 bases. The CDR3 is made up of 18 amino acids. Unmatched junction bases numbered 8, after V lost 5 bases and J lost 0 bases. The germline gives CDR1 SGHAT, CDR2 FQNNGV. CDR3: CASSPETGGSSGANVLTF. CDR3 coding DNA: TGTGCCAGCAGCCCCGAGACAGGGGGGAGCTCTGGGGCCAACGTCCTGACTTTC. Full variable domain (missing parts from reference TRBV11-2 and TRBJ2-6): EAGVAQSPRYKIIEKRQSVAFWCNPISGHATLYWYQQILGQGPKLLIQFQNNGVVDDSQLPKDRFSAERLKGVDSTLKIQPAKLEDSAVYLCASSPETGGSSGANVLTFGAGSRLTVL.

The J gene is TRBJ1-6, the V gene TRBV19; 10 nucleotides agree with TRBD1. Germline CDR1 is LNHDA and CDR2 is SQIVND (reference sequence). The CDR3 consists of 16 residues. The trim removed 4 bases at V and 7 bases at J, leaving 7 bases unmatched. The CDR3 spells CASSTKTGGRNSPLHF. The CDR3 region has the DNA TGTGCCAGTAGTACCAAGACAGGGGGCCGGAATTCACCCCTCCACTTT. Full variable domain (outside the CDR3, taken from reference TRBV19 and TRBJ1-6): DGGITQSPKYLFRKEGQNVTLSCEQNLNHDAMYWYRQDPGQGLRLIYYSQIVNDFQKGDIAEGYSVSREKKESFPLTVTSAQKNPTAFYLCASSTKTGGRNSPLHFGNGTRLTVT.

V is TRBV3-1 (or the pseudogene TRBV3-2) and J is TRBJ2-2; no reliable D call. Per the germline V gene, CDR1 is LGHDT and CDR2 is YNNKEL (reference sequence). The CDR3 has 13 residues. Trimming stripped 2 bases from V and 4 bases from J, with 5 bases between. This CDR3 reads CASSQQSTGELFF. The DNA of the CDR3 is TGTGCCAGCAGCCAACAAAGCACCGGGGAGCTGTTTTTT.

The chain uses TRBV5-4 and TRBJ1-2; possible D gene TRBD1, 6 bases. The CDR3 spans 16 residues. Germline CDR1 is SGHNT and CDR2 is YYREEE (reference sequence). Trimming took 3 bases from V and 2 from J, leaving 17 bases between them. The CDR3 DNA sequence: TGTGCCAGCAGCTGGGGGGGGGCGCAGAGGAACTATGGCTACACCTTC. Protein product: CASSWGGAQRNYGYTF.

The chain is built from TRBV5-1 and TRBJ1-3; D might be TRBD1 (5 bases). CDR1 and CDR2 (germline): SGHRS, YFSETQ. This CDR3 spans 14 amino acids. The V end was cut by 7 bases, the J end by 0 bases, with 11 bases between. The CDR3, as DNA: TGCGCCAGCCGACAGATACCCTCTGGAAACACCATATATTTT. Its translation: CASRQIPSGNTIYF.

In nucleotides, the CDR3 is TGCGCCAGCAGCTTGGATCTGGGGGGAGGAAAAGAGACCCAGTACTTC. Translation gives CASSLDLGGGKETQYF. The V call is TRBV5-1, the J call TRBJ2-5; TRBD2 is a possible D gene (6 bases). Trimming took off 0 bases at V and 3 bases at J, with 15 bases between the two ends. This CDR3 spans 16 amino acids. CDR1 is SGHRS, CDR2 YFSETQ, per germline.

This rearrangement joins TRBV19 to TRBJ1-6, with a tentative D call TRBD1 (6 bases). Trimming pared 5 bases from V and 9 bases from J, leaving 8 bases between. CDR3 length equals 12 residues. The germline CDR1 and CDR2 sequences are LNHDA and SQIVND (reference sequence). The CDR3 bases are TGTGCCAGTAGTTCACAGGGTTCACCCCTCCACTTT. Protein sequence: CASSSQGSPLHF.

The genes are TRBV5-4 and TRBJ2-5, with 7 bases that match TRBD2. V shed 4 bases, J shed 3 bases, and the junction held 6 bases outside the gene matches. Germline V gives CDR1 SGHNT, CDR2 YYREEE (reference sequence). There are 14 residues in the CDR3. The CDR3 DNA is TGTGCCAGCAGCCAATTCGGGGGGAAAGAGACCCAGTACTTC. It encodes CASSQFGGKETQYF.